The subject of this entry is one T cell receptor beta chain. Its antigen is still unknown. Base qualities were left out, and no much larger clone turns up one base away. Sample treatment or condition, as interpreted from the label and publication: randomized to nivolumab then ipilimumab (arm A) or the reverse (arm B). None of the trial patients had been given prior DNA-damaging chemotherapy. Live CD3+CD8+ cells negative for CD19 and CD56 were sorted from thawed PBMCs on a FACS Aria II flow cytometer. The samples were obtained from melanoma patients enrolled in CheckMate 064, an open-label, randomized phase II trial testing sequential checkpoint blockade. Peripheral blood mononuclear cells were obtained through leukapheresis, purified using Ficoll-Paque, and frozen in human serum containing about 9.3% DMSO. Right after sorting, the blood CD3+CD8+ cells were verified to be >95% pure, and DNA extraction followed.

The germline V gene supplies CDR1 SGHDN and CDR2 FVKESK. Reading from cysteine to phenylalanine, the CDR3 counts 18 amino acids. Only the CDR3 region is kept as DNA, spanning 54 bases read in frame from base 1. At the junction V is shortened by 4 bases and J by 4 bases, with 23 bases in between. TCRbeta CDR3 regions were immunosequenced from genomic DNA with the immunoSEQ Assay. Before high-throughput sequencing, the genomic DNA was amplified using bias-controlled multiplex PCR. The study's own analysis went as follows. To quantify the absolute abundance of each unique TCRbeta CDR3 region, the sequences were collapsed and filtered. Clonality, defined as 1 minus Pielou's evenness, was calculated using only productive rearrangements. A previously published method was used to identify clones with significantly greater frequencies in on-treatment samples than in baseline samples. The source is immuneACCESS, and TCRdb retained only in-frame sequences with V and J called. Part of the clones is not carried over; for the studies checked, unresolved V genes explain less than half of this, and the remainder is unexplained. V, J and clone size are those of that table, while D and trimming were read from the DNA. This sample comprises more than 9,500 clones, around 83% of them detected only once. Less than 60% of the sample comes from the top ten.

This entry is derived from a study of sequential checkpoint blockade in melanoma (dated by TCRdb to about 2019). The study in broad terms: Patients were randomized 1:1 to first-line nivolumab followed by ipilimumab (arm A) or ipilimumab followed by nivolumab (arm B). Maintenance nivolumab came after each of the two trial sequences. What the authors observed across the whole study: The model for predicting response that combines TCR metrics with mutation burden needs to be validated in larger, independent patient cohorts.

The clonotype comes from a human donor with melanoma. The source was CD8+ T cells sorted from blood (inferred from file names), collected from a patient given nivolumab and ipilimumab in sequence. The chain is made from TRBV14 and TRBJ2-1; matching of 6 bases hints at TRBD1 as the D gene. The nucleotide sequence is TGTGCCAGCAGCCCTCCCCCCGGGACACATAGTCGGTACAATGAGCAGTTCTTC. This encodes CASSPPPGTHSRYNEQFF.